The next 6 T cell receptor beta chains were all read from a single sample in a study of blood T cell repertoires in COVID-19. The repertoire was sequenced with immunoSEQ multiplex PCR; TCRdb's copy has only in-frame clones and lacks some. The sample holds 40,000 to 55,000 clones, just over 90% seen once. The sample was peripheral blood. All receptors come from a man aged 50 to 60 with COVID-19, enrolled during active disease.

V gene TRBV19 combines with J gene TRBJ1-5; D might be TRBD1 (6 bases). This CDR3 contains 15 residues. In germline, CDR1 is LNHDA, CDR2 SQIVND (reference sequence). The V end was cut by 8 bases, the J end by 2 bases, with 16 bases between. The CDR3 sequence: CASAITGNGNQPQHF. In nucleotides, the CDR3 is TGTGCCAGTGCCATAACAGGGAATGGCAATCAGCCCCAGCATTTT.

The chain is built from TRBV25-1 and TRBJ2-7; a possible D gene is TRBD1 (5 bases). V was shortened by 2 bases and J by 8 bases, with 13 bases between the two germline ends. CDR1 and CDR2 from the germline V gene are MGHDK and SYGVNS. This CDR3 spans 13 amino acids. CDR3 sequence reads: CASSEAGYSQQYF. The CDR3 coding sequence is TGTGCCAGCAGTGAAGCAGGGTATTCCCAGCAGTACTTC.

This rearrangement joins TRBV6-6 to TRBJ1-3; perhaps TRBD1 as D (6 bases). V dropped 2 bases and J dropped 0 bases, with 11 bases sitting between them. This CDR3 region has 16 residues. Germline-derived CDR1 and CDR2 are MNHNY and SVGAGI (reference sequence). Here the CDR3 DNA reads TGTGCCAGCAGTTACCAACAGGGACACTCTGGAAACACCATATATTTT. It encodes CASSYQQGHSGNTIYF.

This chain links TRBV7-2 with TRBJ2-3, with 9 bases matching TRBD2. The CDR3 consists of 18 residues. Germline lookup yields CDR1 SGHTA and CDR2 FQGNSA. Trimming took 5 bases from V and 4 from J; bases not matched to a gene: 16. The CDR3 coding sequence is TGTGCCAGCAGCCATCTTGTAGCGGGAGTGTCTGGCGCAGATACGCAGTATTTT. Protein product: CASSHLVAGVSGADTQYF.

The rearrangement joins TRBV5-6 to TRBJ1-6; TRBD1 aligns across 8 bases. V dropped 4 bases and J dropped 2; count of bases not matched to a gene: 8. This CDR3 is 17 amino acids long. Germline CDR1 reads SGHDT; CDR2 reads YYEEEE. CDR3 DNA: TGTGCCAGCAGCATAGGACAGGGAAGGACCTATAATTCACCCCTCCACTTT. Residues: CASSIGQGRTYNSPLHF.

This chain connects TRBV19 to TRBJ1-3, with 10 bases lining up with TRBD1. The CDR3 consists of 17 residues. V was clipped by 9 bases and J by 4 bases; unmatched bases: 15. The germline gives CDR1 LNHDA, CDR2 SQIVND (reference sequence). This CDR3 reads CARLGTGETFSGNTIYF. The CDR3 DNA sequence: TGTGCCAGGTTAGGGACAGGGGAAACGTTTAGCGGAAACACCATATATTTT. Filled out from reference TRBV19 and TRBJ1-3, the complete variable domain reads DGGITQSPKYLFRKEGQNVTLSCEQNLNHDAMYWYRQDPGQGLRLIYYSQIVNDFQKGDIAEGYSVSREKKESFPLTVTSAQKNPTAFYLCARLGTGETFSGNTIYFGEGSWLTVV.